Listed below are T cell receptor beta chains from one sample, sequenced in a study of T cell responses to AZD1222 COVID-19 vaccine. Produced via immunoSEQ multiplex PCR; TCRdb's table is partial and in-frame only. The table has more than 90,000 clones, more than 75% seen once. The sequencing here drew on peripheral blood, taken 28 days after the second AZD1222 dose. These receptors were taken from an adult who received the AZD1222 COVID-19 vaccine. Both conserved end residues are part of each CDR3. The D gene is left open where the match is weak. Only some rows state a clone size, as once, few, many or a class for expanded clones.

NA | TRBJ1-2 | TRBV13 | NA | TGTGCCAGCAGCCTACAGGGCCTGAACGATTATGGCTACACCTTC | CASSLQGLNDYGYTF
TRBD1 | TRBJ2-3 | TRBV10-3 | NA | TGTGCCATCAGTGAGGGACAGGGGGGCACAGATACGCAGTATTTT | CAISEGQGGTDTQYF
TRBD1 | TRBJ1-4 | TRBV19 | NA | TGTGCCAGTAGTATCGGGACAGGGAACGAAAAACTGTTTTTT | CASSIGTGNEKLFF
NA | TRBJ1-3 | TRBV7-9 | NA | TGTGCCAGCAGCTTCTCAGGGGATTCGGGAAACACCATATATTTT | CASSFSGDSGNTIYF
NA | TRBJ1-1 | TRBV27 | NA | TGTGCCAGCAGTTTACCGGGGATGGGCACTGAAGCTTTCTTT | CASSLPGMGTEAFF
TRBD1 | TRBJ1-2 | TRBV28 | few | TGTGCCAGTCACCGGGACAGTCATAACTATGGCTACACCTTC | CASHRDSHNYGYTF
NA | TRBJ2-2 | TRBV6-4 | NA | TGTGCCAGCAGTCGGGCGGGGGCCACCGGGGAGCTGTTTTTT | CASSRAGATGELFF
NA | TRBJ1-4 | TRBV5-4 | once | TGTGCCAGCGGCAGGGTGGGAAGTAATGAAAAACTGTTTTTT | CASGRVGSNEKLFF
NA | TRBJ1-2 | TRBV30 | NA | TGTGCCTGGAAGGCGGACAGAAGAGGCTACACCTTC | CAWKADRRGYTF
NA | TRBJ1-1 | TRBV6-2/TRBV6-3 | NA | TGTGCCAGCAGTTACTCATGGACTGAAGCTTTCTTT | CASSYSWTEAFF
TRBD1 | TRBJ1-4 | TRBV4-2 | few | TGTGCCAGCAGCCCCGGACAGGGAGGGGAAAAACTGTTTTTT | CASSPGQGGEKLFF
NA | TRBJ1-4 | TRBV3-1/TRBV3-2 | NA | TGTGCCAGCAGCCAAGAGGTGACTGAAAAACTGTTTTTT | CASSQEVTEKLFF
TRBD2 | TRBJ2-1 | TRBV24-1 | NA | TGTGCCACCAGTGACTCAGTGTTGGGGGATAGGGGAGGGAGGGCAAATCTTAATGAGCAGTTCTTC | CATSDSVLGDRGGRANLNEQFF
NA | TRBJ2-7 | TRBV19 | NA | TGTGCCAGTAGTAAAACCCCCAGCCAGGGATCCGACGAGCAGTACTTC | CASSKTPSQGSDEQYF
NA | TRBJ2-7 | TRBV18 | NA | TGTGCCAGCTCACAGACAAGGGACACTTACTACGAGCAGTACTTC | CASSQTRDTYYEQYF
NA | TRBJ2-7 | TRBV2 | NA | TGTGCCAGCAGTTGGCAGTCCTACGAGCAGTACTTC | CASSWQSYEQYF
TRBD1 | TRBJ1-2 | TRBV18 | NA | TGTGCCAGCTCACCACCCCGCGACAGGGCCTATGGCTACACCTTC | CASSPPRDRAYGYTF
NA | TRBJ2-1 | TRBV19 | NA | TGTGCCAGTAGTATTGTCACTACCTGGGGTCCACAGTTCTTC | CASSIVTTWGPQFF